These T cell receptor beta chains were read from a single sample in a study of CD8 T cells in ankylosing spondylitis. TCRdb fed the 5' RACE reads into MiXCR, producing one record per CDR3 protein. The sample carries roughly 240,000 distinct CDR3 sequences, around 8% recorded once. The sequenced sample was blood, either unsorted or a sorted T cell fraction (not recorded which). The receptors were gathered from a female donor with ankylosing spondylitis or in good health (not recorded which). The CDR3 runs from the conserved cysteine through the conserved F or W. A D gene is named only where the DNA matches it firmly. Where a row states a size, it is once, few, many or the class of an expanded clone; other rows omit it.

j_gene | d_gene | abundance | len | v_gene | CDR3nt | CDR3aa
TRBJ2-3 | TRBD2 | many | 14 | TRBV7-2 | TGTGCCAGCAGCGCTAGCGGGGGGATGTCGACGCAGTATTTT | CASSASGGMSTQYF
TRBJ1-1 | . | many | 17 | TRBV6-1 | TGTGCCAGCAGTGTCTTGACACAAACTGCCCTGAACACTGAAGCTTTCTTT | CASSVLTQTALNTEAFF
TRBJ2-1 | . | . | 8 | TRBV5-1 | TGCGCCTACAATGAGCAGTTCTTC | CAYNEQFF
TRBJ1-3 | . | many | 15 | TRBV20-1 | TGCAGTGCTAGAGATCCTCAGGGATCTGGAAACACCATATATTTT | CSARDPQGSGNTIYF
TRBJ1-5 | . | many | 14 | TRBV20-1 | TGCAGTGCTAGCTCGGGGGTAGATAATCAGCCCCAGCATTTT | CSASSGVDNQPQHF
TRBJ1-5 | TRBD1 | many | 15 | TRBV6-5 | TGTGCCAGCAGTTCGGACAGGGGGCTTGGTCAGCCCCAGCATTTT | CASSSDRGLGQPQHF
TRBJ2-7 | . | many | 11 | TRBV29-1 | TGCAGCGCCGGACATGCCTACGAGCAGTACTTC | CSAGHAYEQYF
TRBJ1-2 | . | many | 14 | TRBV5-6 | TGTGCCAGCAGCTTGCCAGGGATTAACTATGGCTACACCTTC | CASSLPGINYGYTF
TRBJ2-6 | . | many | 18 | TRBV12-3/TRBV12-4 | TGTGCCAGCAGCCGGAGTGGGGTTTTTGAAGGTGGGGCCAACGTCCTGACTTTC | CASSRSGVFEGGANVLTF
TRBJ2-6 | . | . | 15 | TRBV18 | TGTGCCAGCAGCAGTTCTGGGTCCGGGGCCAACGTCCTGACTTTC | CASSSSGSGANVLTF
TRBJ1-3 | . | many | 14 | TRBV7-9 | TGTGCCAGCAGCTCCGGGGGAGGGGGAAACACCATATATTTT | CASSSGGGGNTIYF
TRBJ2-5 | . | many | 14 | TRBV5-1 | TGCGCCAGCAGCTTGGATGCTAACCAAGAGACCCAGTACTTC | CASSLDANQETQYF
TRBJ2-1 | TRBD1 | many | 15 | TRBV2 | TGTGCCAGCAGGGGACAGCCCCAGGCCTACAATGAGCAGTTCTTC | CASRGQPQAYNEQFF
TRBJ2-1 | . | many | 15 | TRBV28 | TGTGCCAGCAGTTTATCCCCCTCAGGGATCGATGAGCAGTTCTTC | CASSLSPSGIDEQFF
TRBJ2-3 | TRBD1 | many | 14 | TRBV14 | TGTGCCAGCAGCCGGACAGGGTGGCCAGATACGCAGTATTTT | CASSRTGWPDTQYF
TRBJ1-2 | . | few | 14 | TRBV6-1 | TGTGCCAGCTGCGCCCGGGAGTCTAACTATGGCTACACCTTC | CASCARESNYGYTF
TRBJ1-2 | TRBD1 | few | 14 | TRBV7-2 | TGTGCCAGCAGCGTAGGGACAGGCAACTATGGCTACACCTTC | CASSVGTGNYGYTF
TRBJ1-5 | . | many | 12 | TRBV19 | TGTGCCAGTAGTATTTCGGATCAGCCCCAGCATTTT | CASSISDQPQHF